This TCR beta chain came from a study of response to subunit inactivated influenza vaccine. CDR3 length: 14 residues. Trimming took 0 bases from V and 1 from J, leaving 6 bases between them. Germline CDR1 MNHEY, CDR2 SMNVEV (reference sequence). TCRdb independently ran MiXCR on the RT-PCR reads; one entry per CDR3 protein. The profile shows roughly 500,000 distinct CDR3 sequences, 15% to 20% of them singletons. The input for sequencing was CD4+ T cells sorted from PBMCs, taken around 2 years after vaccination. This clonotype was obtained from a man aged 45 to 75 who received an inactivated influenza vaccine. The J gene is TRBJ2-5, the V gene TRBV27; no clear D gene. The chain's CDR3 is CASSLSAVQETQYF. Written as DNA, the CDR3 is TGTGCCAGCAGTTTATCGGCAGTCCAAGAGACCCAGTACTTC.